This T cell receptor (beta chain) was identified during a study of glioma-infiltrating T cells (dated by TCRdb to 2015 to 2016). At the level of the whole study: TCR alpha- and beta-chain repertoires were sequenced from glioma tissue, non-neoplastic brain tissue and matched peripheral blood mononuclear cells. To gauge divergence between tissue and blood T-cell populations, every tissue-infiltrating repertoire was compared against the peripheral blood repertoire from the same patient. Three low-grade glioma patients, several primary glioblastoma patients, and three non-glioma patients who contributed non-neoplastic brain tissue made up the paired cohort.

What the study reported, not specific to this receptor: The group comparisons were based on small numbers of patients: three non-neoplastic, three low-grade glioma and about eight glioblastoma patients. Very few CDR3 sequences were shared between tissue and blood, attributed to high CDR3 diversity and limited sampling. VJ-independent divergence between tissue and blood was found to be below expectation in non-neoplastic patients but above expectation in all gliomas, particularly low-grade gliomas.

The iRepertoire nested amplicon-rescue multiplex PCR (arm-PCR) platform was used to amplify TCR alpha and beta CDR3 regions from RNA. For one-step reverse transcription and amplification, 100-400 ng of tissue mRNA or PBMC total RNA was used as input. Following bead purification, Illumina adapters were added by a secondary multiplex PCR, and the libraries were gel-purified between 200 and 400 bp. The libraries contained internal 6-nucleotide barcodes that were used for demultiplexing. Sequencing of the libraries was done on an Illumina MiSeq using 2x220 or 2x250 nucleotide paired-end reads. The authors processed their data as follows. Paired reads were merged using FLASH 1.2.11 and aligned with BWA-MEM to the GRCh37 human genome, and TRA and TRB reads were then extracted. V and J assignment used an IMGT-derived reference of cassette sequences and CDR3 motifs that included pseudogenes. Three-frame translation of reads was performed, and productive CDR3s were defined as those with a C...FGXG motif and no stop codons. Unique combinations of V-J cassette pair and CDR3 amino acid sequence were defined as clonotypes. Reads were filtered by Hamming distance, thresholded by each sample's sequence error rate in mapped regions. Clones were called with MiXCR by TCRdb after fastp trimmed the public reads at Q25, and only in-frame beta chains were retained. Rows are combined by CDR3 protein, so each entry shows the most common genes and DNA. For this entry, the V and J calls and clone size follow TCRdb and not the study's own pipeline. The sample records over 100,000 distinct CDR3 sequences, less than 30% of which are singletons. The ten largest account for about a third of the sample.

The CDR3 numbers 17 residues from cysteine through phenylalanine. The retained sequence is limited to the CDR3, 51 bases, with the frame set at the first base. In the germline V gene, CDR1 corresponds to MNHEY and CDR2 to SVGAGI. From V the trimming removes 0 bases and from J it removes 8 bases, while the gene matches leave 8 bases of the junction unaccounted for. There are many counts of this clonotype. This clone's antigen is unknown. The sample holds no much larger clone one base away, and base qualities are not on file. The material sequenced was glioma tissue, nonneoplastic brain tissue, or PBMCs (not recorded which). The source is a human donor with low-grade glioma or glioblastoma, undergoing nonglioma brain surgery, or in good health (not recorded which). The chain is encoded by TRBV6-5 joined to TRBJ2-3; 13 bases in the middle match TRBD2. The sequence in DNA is TGTGCCAGCAGTTACTCGATGGGACTAGCGGGGCCGGTTACGCAGTATTTT. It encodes CASSYSMGLAGPVTQYF.